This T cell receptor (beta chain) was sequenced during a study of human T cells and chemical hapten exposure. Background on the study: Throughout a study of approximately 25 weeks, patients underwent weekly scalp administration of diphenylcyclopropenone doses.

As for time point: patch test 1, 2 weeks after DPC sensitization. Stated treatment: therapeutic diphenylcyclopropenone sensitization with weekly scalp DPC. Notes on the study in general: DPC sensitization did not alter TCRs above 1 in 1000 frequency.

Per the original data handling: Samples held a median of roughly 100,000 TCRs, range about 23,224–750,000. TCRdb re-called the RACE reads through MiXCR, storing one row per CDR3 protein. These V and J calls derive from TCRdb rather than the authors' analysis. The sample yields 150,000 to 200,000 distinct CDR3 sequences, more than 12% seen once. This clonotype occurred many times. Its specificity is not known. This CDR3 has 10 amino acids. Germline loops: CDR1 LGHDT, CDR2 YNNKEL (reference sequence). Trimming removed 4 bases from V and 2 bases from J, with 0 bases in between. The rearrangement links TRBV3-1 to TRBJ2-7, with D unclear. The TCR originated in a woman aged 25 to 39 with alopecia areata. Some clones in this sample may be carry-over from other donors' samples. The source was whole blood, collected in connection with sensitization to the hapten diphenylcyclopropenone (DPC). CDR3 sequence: CASSPYEQYF. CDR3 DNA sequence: TGTGCCAGCAGCCCCTACGAGCAGTACTTC.